These 3 T cell receptor beta chains share one sample of origin, sequenced in a study of T cell responses to AZD1222 COVID-19 vaccine. TCRdb's copy holds only in-frame clones and misses some; the assay was immunoSEQ multiplex PCR. This sample has approximately 120,000 clones, with around nine tenths found just once. The material sequenced was peripheral blood, taken on day 0 of AZD1222 vaccination. The receptor source for this set is an adult in good health.

This sequence joins TRBV5-6 and TRBJ2-7; tentatively, D is TRBD2 (5 bases). There are 12 residues in the CDR3. Trimming took off 4 bases at V and 6 bases at J, with 11 bases between the two ends. Germline values: CDR1 SGHDT, CDR2 YYEEEE. As DNA, the CDR3 is TGTGCCAGCAGCCTCGGCGGGCGCGAGCAGTACGTC. This codes for CASSLGGREQYV.

This chain connects TRBV29-1 to TRBJ2-1; 7 nucleotides match TRBD1. V was pared by 6 bases and J by 9 bases, with 11 bases of the junction left unmatched. The CDR3 has 13 residues. Germline V CDR1 and CDR2: SQVTM, ANQGSEA. The CDR3 reads CSVGRGGRGEQFF. Here the CDR3 DNA reads TGCAGCGTCGGTCGAGGGGGCCGGGGTGAGCAGTTCTTC.

J is TRBJ1-5 and V is TRBV6-2 or TRBV6-3, with 7 bases matching TRBD1. Germline CDR1 and CDR2: MNHEY and SVGEGT. J gave up 2 bases and V 4 bases, and 5 bases lay outside the gene matches. CDR3 length equals 15 residues. The CDR3 region is CASSFITGGNQPQHF. DNA of the CDR3: TGTGCCAGCAGTTTTATAACAGGGGGCAATCAGCCCCAGCATTTT.